These T cell receptor beta chains were read from a single sample in a study of shared clonotypes between healthy human individuals. The method was immunoSEQ multiplex PCR; TCRdb's version includes in-frame clones alone and lacks a portion of them. The sample carries about 2.2 million clones, under 95% recorded once. The specimen sequenced was naive CD8+ T cells from PBMCs. Receptor source: a man aged 18 to 29 in good health. Some clones in this sample may be carry-over from other donors' samples. The conserved cysteine and the conserved F or W are not part of the CDR3 here.

v_call	j_call	cdr3_aa
TRBV19	TRBJ1-1	ASSGTPGPTEAF
TRBV4-3	TRBJ1-4	ASSQGRGATNEKLF
TRBV6-1	TRBJ2-1	ASSEAPKGSYNEQF
TRBV28	TRBJ2-2	ASSLTGTGYHGELF
TRBV19	TRBJ2-7	ASSIDPSGMIYEQY
TRBV5-8	TRBJ2-7	ASSPGTESYEQY
TRBV19	TRBJ2-1	ASTLGSVGNEQF
TRBV13	TRBJ1-1	ASSPVKEGSTEAF
TRBV5-1	TRBJ1-1	ASSLGTDYTEAF
TRBV11-2	TRBJ2-7	ASSFGSGSSYEQY
TRBV15	TRBJ2-7	ATSTRDTPYEQY
TRBV7-2	TRBJ1-5	ASSLTVYSNQPQH
TRBV11-2	TRBJ1-4	ASSERTLSEKLF
TRBV7-3	TRBJ2-7	ASSSGGLAGEGQY
TRBV6-6	TRBJ2-7	ASTGGYEQY
TRBV9	TRBJ1-2	ASSTPRSRTGDGYT
TRBV7-6	TRBJ2-2	ASSLAPTGELF
TRBV25-1	TRBJ1-1	ASIGEMNTEAF
TRBV27	TRBJ2-2	ASSVSGTTGELF
TRBV4-1	TRBJ1-1	ASSQEGGMNTEAF
TRBV4-1	TRBJ2-3	ASSLGQGADTQY
TRBV7-9	TRBJ2-7	ASSFIPGTEGYEQY
TRBV10-3	TRBJ1-1	AISDHGEAF
TRBV6-1	TRBJ1-5	ASSEDNSGNQPQH
TRBV6-6	TRBJ2-2	ASENPDSANTGELF
TRBV28	TRBJ1-5	ASSLLWEGGNQPQH
TRBV2	TRBJ2-5	ASRVTGGRKETQY
TRBV28	TRBJ1-5	ASSLSEGGQPQH
TRBV29-1	TRBJ2-7	SALRDRAYEQY
TRBV7-9	TRBJ2-1	ASSLGTLADEQF
TRBV4-1	TRBJ1-4	ASSQDRAKNNEKLF
TRBV4-3	TRBJ1-1	ASSPGSGVNTEAF
TRBV12-5	TRBJ2-7	ASAPFEGPYEQY
TRBV7-2	TRBJ2-1	ASSRRTNEQF
TRBV13	TRBJ1-2	ASSSIGDRGDMDYGYT
TRBV7-2	TRBJ2-7	ASSLALPREASSYEQY
TRBV2	TRBJ2-5	ASSEVAAGGVGETQY
TRBV27	TRBJ1-1	ASSLYYRRLNTEAF
TRBV5-1	TRBJ2-2	ASSLAYIVGTGELF
TRBV30	-	AWSVGTAYEQY
TRBV2	TRBJ2-1	ASPLGGRPYNEQF
TRBV5-1	TRBJ2-3	ASLDGNTQY
TRBV11-1	TRBJ2-5	ASSTRQGNQETQY
TRBV10-1	TRBJ2-7	ASQSSGSYEQY
TRBV19	TRBJ2-1	ASSMGAGAGYNEQF
TRBV27	TRBJ2-7	ASSPSGLEYEQY
TRBV5-6	TRBJ1-1	ASSLLSGNTEAF
TRBV27	TRBJ2-2	ASSLRQPNTGELF
TRBV10-3	TRBJ2-1	AIRGTSGRAVGDEQF
TRBV5-1	TRBJ2-2	ASSLKGTGRTGELF
TRBV21-1	TRBJ2-5	ASSKRGQAAWETQY
TRBV5-4	TRBJ2-7	ASSFRDYEQY
TRBV27	TRBJ2-3	ASSLITTGGTDTQY